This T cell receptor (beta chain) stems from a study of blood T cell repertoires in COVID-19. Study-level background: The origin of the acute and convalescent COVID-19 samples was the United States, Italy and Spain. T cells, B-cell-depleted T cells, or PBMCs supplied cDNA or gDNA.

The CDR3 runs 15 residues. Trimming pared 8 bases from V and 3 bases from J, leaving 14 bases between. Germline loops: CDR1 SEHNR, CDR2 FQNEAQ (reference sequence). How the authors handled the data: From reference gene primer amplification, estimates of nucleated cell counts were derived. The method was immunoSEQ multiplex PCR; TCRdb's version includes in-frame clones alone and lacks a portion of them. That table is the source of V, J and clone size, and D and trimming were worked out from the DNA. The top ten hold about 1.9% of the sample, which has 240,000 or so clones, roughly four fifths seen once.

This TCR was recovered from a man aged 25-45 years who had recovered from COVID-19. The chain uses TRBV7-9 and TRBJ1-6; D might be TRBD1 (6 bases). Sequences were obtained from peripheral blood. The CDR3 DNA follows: TGTGCCAGCGGAAACTTGGACAGCTATAATTCACCCCTCCACTTT. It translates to CASGNLDSYNSPLHF. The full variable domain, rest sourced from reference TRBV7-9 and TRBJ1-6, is DTGVSQNPRHKITKRGQNVTFRCDPISEHNRLYWYRQTLGQGPEFLTYFQNEAQLEKSRLLSDRFSAERPKGSFSTLEIQRTEQGDSAMYLCASGNLDSYNSPLHFGNGTRLTVT.